This T cell receptor beta chain was captured by sequencing in a study of glioma-infiltrating T cells after dendritic cell vaccination. This clone was detected once. Primers: 60 V beta forward and 13 J beta reverse. Clones were read by immunoSEQ multiplex PCR, and TCRdb kept only the in-frame ones, dropping some. The sample contains over 90,000 clones, 75% to 90% of which appear only once. Time point: after dendritic cell vaccination, including at tumor progression/relapse. All glioblastoma patients lacked an isocitrate dehydrogenase mutation. The sample was blood, taken after dendritic cell vaccination. This clonotype was obtained from a human donor with glioblastoma.

In nucleotides, the CDR3 is TGTGCCTGGAGTGTGGGGGCGCCGACTGAAGCTTTCTTT. Amino acids: CAWSVGAPTEAFF. The chain has TRBV30 and TRBJ1-1, with D tentatively TRBD1 (6 bases). Germline lookup yields CDR1 GTSNPN and CDR2 SVGIG (reference sequence). There are 13 residues in the CDR3. V dropped 0 bases and J dropped 5 bases, with 10 bases sitting between them.